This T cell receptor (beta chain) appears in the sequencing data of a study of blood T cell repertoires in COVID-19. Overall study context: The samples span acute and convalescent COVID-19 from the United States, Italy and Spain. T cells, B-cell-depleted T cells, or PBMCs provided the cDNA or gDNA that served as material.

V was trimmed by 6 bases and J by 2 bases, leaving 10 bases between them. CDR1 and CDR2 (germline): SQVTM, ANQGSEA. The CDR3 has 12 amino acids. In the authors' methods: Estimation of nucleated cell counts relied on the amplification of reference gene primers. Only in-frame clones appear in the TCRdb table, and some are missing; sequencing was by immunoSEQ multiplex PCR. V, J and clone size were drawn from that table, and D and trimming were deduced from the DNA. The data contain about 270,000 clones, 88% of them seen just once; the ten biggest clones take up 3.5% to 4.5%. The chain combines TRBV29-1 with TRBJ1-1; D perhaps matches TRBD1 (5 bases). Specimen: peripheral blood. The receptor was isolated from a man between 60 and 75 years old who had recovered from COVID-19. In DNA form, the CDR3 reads TGCAGCGTCTCAGACAGCAACACTGAAGCTTTCTTT. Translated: CSVSDSNTEAFF. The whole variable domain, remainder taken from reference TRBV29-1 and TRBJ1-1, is SAVISQKPSRDICQRGTSLTIQCQVDSQVTMMFWYRQQPGQSLTLIATANQGSEATYESGFVIDKFPISRPNLTFSTLTVSNMSPEDSSIYLCSVSDSNTEAFFGQGTRLTVV.